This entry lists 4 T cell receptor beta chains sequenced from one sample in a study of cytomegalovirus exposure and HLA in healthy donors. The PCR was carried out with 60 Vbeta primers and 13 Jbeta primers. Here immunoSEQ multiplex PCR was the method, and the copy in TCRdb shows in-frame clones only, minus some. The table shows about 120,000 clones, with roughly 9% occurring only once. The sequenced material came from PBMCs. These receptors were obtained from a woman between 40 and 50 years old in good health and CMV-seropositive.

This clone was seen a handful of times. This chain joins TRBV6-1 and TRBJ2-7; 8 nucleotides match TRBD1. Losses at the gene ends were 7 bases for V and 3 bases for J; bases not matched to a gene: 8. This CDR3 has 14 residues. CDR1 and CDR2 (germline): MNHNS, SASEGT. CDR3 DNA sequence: TGTGCCAGCACCCGGACAGGGACCGGCTACGAGCAGTACTTC. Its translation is CASTRTGTGYEQYF.

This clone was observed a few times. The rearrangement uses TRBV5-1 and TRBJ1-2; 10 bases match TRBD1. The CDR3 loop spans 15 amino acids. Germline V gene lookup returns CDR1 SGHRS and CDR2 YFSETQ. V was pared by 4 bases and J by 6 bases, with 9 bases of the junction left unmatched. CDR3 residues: CASSASGTGVDGYTF. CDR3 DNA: TGCGCCAGCAGCGCCTCCGGGACAGGGGTAGATGGCTACACCTTC.

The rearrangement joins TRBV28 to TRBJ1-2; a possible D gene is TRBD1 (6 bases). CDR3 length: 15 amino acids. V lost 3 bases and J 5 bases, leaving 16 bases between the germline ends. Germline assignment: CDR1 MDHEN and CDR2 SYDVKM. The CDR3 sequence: CASSLGAGTQYGYTF. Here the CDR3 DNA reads TGTGCCAGCAGTTTGGGGGCCGGGACCCAGTATGGCTACACCTTC.

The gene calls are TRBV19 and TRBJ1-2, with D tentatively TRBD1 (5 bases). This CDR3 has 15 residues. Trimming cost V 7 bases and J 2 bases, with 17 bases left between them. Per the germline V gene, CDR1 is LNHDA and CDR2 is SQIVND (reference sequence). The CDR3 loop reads CASTPTATTNYGYTF. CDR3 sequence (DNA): TGTGCCAGTACACCGACAGCCACTACGAACTATGGCTACACCTTC.